Shown below are 22 T cell receptor beta chains from a single sample sequenced in a study of blood T cell repertoires in COVID-19. Assay used: immunoSEQ multiplex PCR; TCRdb lists only in-frame clones, some missing. The table lists about 300,000 clones, approximately 86% of them singletons, with approximately 2.6% in the top ten. The sample taken for sequencing was PBMCs or T cells enriched from blood (not recorded which). These receptors were obtained from a woman between 18 and 29 years old who had recovered from COVID-19.

The genes are TRBV2 and TRBJ1-2, with 8 positions matching TRBD1. Germline V gene sequence: CDR1 SNHLY, CDR2 FYNNEI. The junction had 8 bases not matched to a gene; V was cut back by 4 bases and J by 7 bases. This CDR3 is built from 14 residues. CDR3 protein: CASSVRTGSPGYTF. CDR3 coding DNA: TGTGCCAGCAGTGTGAGGACAGGGAGCCCTGGCTACACCTTC.

The chain employs TRBV2 and TRBJ2-7; D not resolved. The CDR3 extends over 14 amino acids. Germline V CDR1 and CDR2: SNHLY, FYNNEI. Trimming cost V 7 bases and J 3 bases, with 16 bases left between them. Here the CDR3 reads CASNQASGNYEQYF. The DNA for the CDR3 is TGTGCCAGCAACCAAGCTTCAGGAAACTACGAGCAGTACTTC.

The V call is TRBV9, the J call TRBJ2-7; 8 bases are shared with TRBD1. The germline CDR1 and CDR2 sequences are SGDLS and YYNGEE. The CDR3 covers 16 residues. J was trimmed by 1 base and V by 2 bases; bases with no gene match: 8. This CDR3 is CASSVQGAGGSYEQYF. CDR3 bases: TGTGCCAGCAGCGTCCAGGGGGCAGGGGGTTCCTACGAGCAGTACTTC. Variable domain in full (rest from reference TRBV9 and TRBJ2-7): DSGVTQTPKHLITATGQRVTLRCSPRSGDLSVYWYQQSLDQGLQFLIQYYNGEERAKGNILERFSAQQFPDLHSELNLSSLELGDSALYFCASSVQGAGGSYEQYFGPGTRLTVT.

The chain recombines TRBV27 with TRBJ1-6; D gene ambiguous. The length of the CDR3 is 14 residues. Germline lookup yields CDR1 MNHEY and CDR2 SMNVEV (reference sequence). V lost 3 bases, J lost 0 bases, and 3 bases lay in between. The CDR3 sequence: CASSLSSYNSPLHF. In DNA, the CDR3 is TGTGCCAGCAGTTTGAGCTCCTATAATTCACCCCTCCACTTT.

The chain links TRBV29-1 to TRBJ2-1, with D tentatively TRBD2 (6 bases). The CDR3 consists of 14 residues. The V and J ends lost 4 bases and 1 base respectively, with 11 bases between them. CDR1 SQVTM and CDR2 ANQGSEA come from the germline V gene. The CDR3 is CSVVADQSYNEQFF. CDR3 nucleotides: TGCAGCGTTGTAGCGGACCAATCCTACAATGAGCAGTTCTTC.

This sequence joins TRBV7-3 and TRBJ2-1; the match to TRBD2 covers 11 bases. The CDR3 has 16 amino acids. With V trimmed by 5 bases and J by 10 bases, 13 bases remained unmatched. Germline V CDR1 and CDR2: SGHTA, FQGTGA. In DNA, the CDR3 is TGTGCCAGCAGCCTTCAGACTAGCGGGACGACCGGCGAGCAGTTCTTC. Protein: CASSLQTSGTTGEQFF.

This clone has only a few counts. V is TRBV5-1 and J is TRBJ1-4; 7 nucleotides agree with TRBD1. The CDR3 consists of 14 residues. CDR1 is SGHRS and CDR2 is YFSETQ in the germline V gene. J gave up 6 bases and V 7 bases, and 9 bases lay outside the gene matches. The CDR3 sequence is CASASGQDDEKLFF. The CDR3 DNA reads TGCGCCAGCGCTTCAGGACAGGACGATGAAAAACTGTTTTTT.

The table lists this clone with a count of one. The rearrangement uses TRBV18 and TRBJ2-3; the D is unclear. Germline V gene sequence: CDR1 KGHSH, CDR2 LQKENI. Deletions cut 6 bases from V and 3 bases from J, with 19 bases between. The CDR3 spans 16 residues. CDR3 in DNA: TGTGCCAGCTCCCTCAATATGGCCGGGTCGACAGATACGCAGTATTTT. Translating it yields CASSLNMAGSTDTQYF.

This sequence joins TRBV5-1 and TRBJ2-3; 10 bases agree with TRBD2. The CDR3 consists of 17 residues. Per the germline V gene, CDR1 is SGHRS and CDR2 is YFSETQ. Germline trimming cut 3 bases from V and 4 bases from J; bases unmatched to any gene: 11. This chain's CDR3 is CASSSSPSGGWADTQYF. The CDR3 bases are TGCGCCAGCAGCTCGTCCCCTAGCGGGGGTTGGGCAGATACGCAGTATTTT. Full variable domain (outside the CDR3, taken from reference TRBV5-1 and TRBJ2-3): KAGVTQTPRYLIKTRGQQVTLSCSPISGHRSVSWYQQTPGQGLQFLFEYFSETQRNKGNFPGRFSGRQFSNSRSEMNVSTLELGDSALYLCASSSSPSGGWADTQYFGPGTRLTVL.

The V gene is TRBV11-2, the J gene TRBJ2-2; D not certain. The CDR3 has 16 residues. V was trimmed by 1 base and J by 2 bases, leaving 11 bases between them. CDR1 is SGHAT and CDR2 is FQNNGV in the germline V gene. The CDR3 DNA reads TGTGCCAGCAGCTTAGGATGGCTGTCCAACACCGGGGAGCTGTTTTTT. Translation: CASSLGWLSNTGELFF.

The chain couples TRBV12-2 to TRBJ1-3. TRBV12-2 corresponds to a pseudogene. The CDR3 covers 15 residues. Here the CDR3 reads CASRLHTGTGNTIYF. DNA for the CDR3: TGTGCAAGTCGCTTACATACGGGGACTGGAAACACCATATATTTT.

This clone turned up a few times. The chain combines TRBV4-2 with TRBJ2-4; 10 nucleotides match TRBD2. There are 15 residues in the CDR3. Germline-derived CDR1 and CDR2 are LGHNA and YNFKEQ. The V segment lost 4 bases and the J segment 8 bases; nucleotides outside the gene matches: 8. The CDR3 bases are TGTGCCAGCAGCCCAGCTAGCGGGAGTAGCTACATTCAGTACTTC. Protein sequence: CASSPASGSSYIQYF.

In DNA, the CDR3 is TGTGCCAGCAGTAACCCTGGACTAGCGGGAGACAATGAGCAGTTCTTC. Translation gives CASSNPGLAGDNEQFF. This rearrangement joins TRBV6-2 or TRBV6-3 to TRBJ2-1, with 13 nucleotides matching TRBD2. Losses at the gene ends were 5 bases for V and 5 bases for J; bases not matched to a gene: 6. CDR3 length: 16 amino acids. CDR1 and CDR2 from the germline V gene are MNHEY and SVGEGT.

The rearrangement links TRBV25-1 to TRBJ2-3; 16 bases agree with TRBD2. CDR3 length: 18 residues. Trimming removed 5 bases from V and 2 bases from J; junction bases left unmatched: 7. CDR1 is MGHDK, CDR2 SYGVNS, per germline. The CDR3 coding sequence is TGTGCCAGCAGTAAAACCGGGACTAGCGGGAGGGACACAGATACGCAGTATTTT. Its protein is CASSKTGTSGRDTDTQYF.

This chain links TRBV11-2 with TRBJ1-2, with D hard to call. The V and J ends lost 4 bases and 0 bases respectively, with 12 bases between them. Germline V lookup: CDR1 SGHAT, CDR2 FQNNGV. This CDR3 is 15 amino acids long. This CDR3 reads CASSSGFFSNYGYTF. In DNA, the CDR3 is TGTGCCAGCAGCTCGGGGTTCTTCTCTAACTATGGCTACACCTTC.

The chain employs TRBV28 and TRBJ1-5, with 9 bases identical to TRBD1. The germline gives CDR1 MDHEN, CDR2 SYDVKM. The CDR3 sequence is 16 residues long. The V and J ends lost 6 bases and 0 bases, in that order; junction bases with no gene match: 6. This CDR3 is CASSRGTGYSNQPQHF. CDR3 nucleotides: TGTGCCAGCAGCCGAGGGACAGGGTATAGCAATCAGCCCCAGCATTTT.

The sample holds one count of this clone. The chain employs TRBV7-9 and TRBJ2-5; 7 bases fit TRBD1. CDR3 size: 14 residues. J was trimmed by 4 bases and V by 4 bases; bases with no gene match: 6. Looked up from germline, CDR1 is SEHNR and CDR2 is FQNEAQ (reference sequence). DNA for the CDR3: TGTGCCAGCAGCTCGGGGACAGAAGTAGAGACCCAGTACTTC. Translating gives CASSSGTEVETQYF.

The J gene is TRBJ2-1, the V gene TRBV9; 10 bases line up with TRBD2. Germline V gene data show CDR1 as SGDLS and CDR2 as YYNGEE. This CDR3 is 14 amino acids long. The V and J ends lost 0 bases and 15 bases, in that order; junction bases with no gene match: 9. The CDR3 region is CASSVGASGSFRFF. The CDR3 DNA is TGTGCCAGCAGCGTAGGCGCTAGCGGGAGCTTCCGGTTCTTC.

The chain employs TRBV4-2 and TRBJ2-3; D gene uncertain. V gave up 0 bases and J gave up 4 bases, with 8 bases separating them. This CDR3 contains 14 residues. Germline lookup yields CDR1 LGHNA and CDR2 YNFKEQ. The CDR3 here is CASSQDWAPDTQYF. In DNA form, the CDR3 reads TGTGCCAGCAGCCAAGATTGGGCCCCAGATACGCAGTATTTT.

The chain combines TRBV11-2 with TRBJ2-2; 7 bases align to TRBD1. The germline CDR1 and CDR2 sequences are SGHAT and FQNNGV. The CDR3 extends over 14 amino acids. After removal of 5 bases from V and 4 bases from J, the junction contained 4 bases not matched to a gene. The CDR3 reads CASSKGQFTGELFF. The CDR3 DNA reads TGTGCCAGCAGCAAGGGACAGTTCACCGGGGAGCTGTTTTTT.

Turning to this clone: The same CDR3 arises from other DNA sequences in this sample as well. The V and J genes are TRBV2 and TRBJ1-2; no reliable D call. Looked up from germline, CDR1 is SNHLY and CDR2 is FYNNEI. This CDR3 has 12 residues. V lost 6 bases and J lost 5, with 10 bases in between. The CDR3 spells CASRGGDYGYTF. The CDR3 DNA is TGTGCCAGCAGGGGCGGGGATTATGGCTACACCTTC.

J is TRBJ2-2 and V is TRBV5-1; D possibly corresponds to TRBD1 (6 bases). The germline CDR1 and CDR2 sequences are SGHRS and YFSETQ. Between the trimmed V and J ends, which lost 1 base and 4 bases, there was a span of 14 bases. The CDR3 loop spans 16 amino acids. For the CDR3, the DNA is TGCGCCAGCAGCTTGCAGGGGATTTTCAGCACCGGGGAGCTGTTTTTT. Protein: CASSLQGIFSTGELFF.